The 7 T cell receptor beta chains below all came from one sample that was sequenced in a study of cytomegalovirus exposure and HLA in healthy donors (dated by TCRdb to about 2017). Libraries were built with the immunoSEQ multiplex PCR assay. The multiplex PCR relied on a mix of 60 forward primers for TCR Vbeta segments and 13 reverse primers for TCR Jbeta segments. In TCRdb, the immuneACCESS table is reduced to in-frame sequences with V and J assigned. These tables do not hold every clone; where another copy was compared, an unresolved V gene accounts for under half, and the others remain unexplained. Within this sample are around 180,000 clones, with 81% of them counted one time only. Around 1.9% of the sample is held by the ten biggest clonotypes. The sequenced material came from PBMCs. The receptors were gathered from a man between 18 and 35 years old in good health and CMV-seronegative.

This clone was seen only a few times. The chain uses TRBV11-2 and TRBJ2-5; weak D call: TRBD1 (6 bases). Germline values: CDR1 SGHAT, CDR2 FQNNGV. The CDR3 is made up of 13 amino acids. Trimming took 6 bases from V and 0 from J, leaving 8 bases between them. The CDR3 DNA sequence: TGTGCCAGCAGAGGACAGCACCAAGAGACCCAGTACTTC. Encoded protein: CASRGQHQETQYF.

The rearrangement uses TRBV18 and TRBJ2-7; the match to TRBD1 covers 7 bases. Unmatched junction bases numbered 0, after V lost 4 bases and J lost 0 bases. The CDR3 has 13 amino acids. Germline assignment: CDR1 KGHSH and CDR2 LQKENI. The CDR3: CASSRDSSYEQYF. For the CDR3, the DNA is TGTGCCAGCTCACGGGACAGCTCCTACGAGCAGTACTTC. The whole variable domain, filled in from reference TRBV18 and TRBJ2-7, reads NAGVMQNPRHLVRRRGQEARLRCSPMKGHSHVYWYRQLPEEGLKFMVYLQKENIIDESGMPKERFSAEFPKEGPSILRIQQVVRGDSAAYFCASSRDSSYEQYFGPGTRLTVT.

This CDR3 reads CASDPGDYEQYF. In nucleotides, the CDR3 is TGTGCCTCCGACCCGGGAGATTACGAGCAGTACTTC. The J gene is TRBJ2-7, the V gene TRBV7-2; D may be TRBD2 (6 bases). Trimming cost V 11 bases and J 4 bases, with 15 bases left between them. The CDR3 runs 12 residues. Germline V lookup: CDR1 SGHTA, CDR2 FQGNSA.

The gene calls are TRBV7-6 and TRBJ1-3, with 7 bases identical to TRBD1. Looked up from germline, CDR1 is SGHVS and CDR2 is FNYEAQ. With V trimmed by 7 bases and J by 2 bases, 2 bases remained unmatched. The CDR3 extends over 13 amino acids. CDR3 sequence reads: CASTTGAGNTIYF. CDR3 bases: TGTGCCAGCACCACAGGGGCTGGAAACACCATATATTTT.

Written as DNA, the CDR3 is TGCGCCAGCAGCCAAGCCGACGCCACAGCATTCAGCTACACCTTC. Encoded protein: CASSQADATAFSYTF. The chain combines TRBV4-3 with TRBJ1-2, with D unresolved. The germline V and J ends were trimmed by 1 base and 9 bases, with 18 bases remaining between them. Germline CDR1 LGHNA, CDR2 YSLEER. This CDR3 is 15 amino acids long.

V is TRBV7-3 and J is TRBJ2-3; the match to TRBD1 covers 7 bases. Trimming removed 10 bases from V and 4 bases from J; junction bases left unmatched: 11. The CDR3 is 14 amino acids. The germline gives CDR1 SGHTA, CDR2 FQGTGA. In DNA form, the CDR3 reads TGTGCCACCAAGACCGACAGGGCGGCAGATACGCAGTATTTT. Protein: CATKTDRAADTQYF.

This sequence joins TRBV7-8 and TRBJ1-5, with 11 bases identical to TRBD1. Germline V gene lookup returns CDR1 SGHVS and CDR2 FQNEAQ. CDR3 length equals 16 residues. J gave up 7 bases and V 4 bases, and 9 bases lay outside the gene matches. The DNA for the CDR3 is TGTGCCAGCAGCTCCCTTAGGACAGGGGGCTTACAGCCCCAGCATTTT. Its protein product is CASSSLRTGGLQPQHF.